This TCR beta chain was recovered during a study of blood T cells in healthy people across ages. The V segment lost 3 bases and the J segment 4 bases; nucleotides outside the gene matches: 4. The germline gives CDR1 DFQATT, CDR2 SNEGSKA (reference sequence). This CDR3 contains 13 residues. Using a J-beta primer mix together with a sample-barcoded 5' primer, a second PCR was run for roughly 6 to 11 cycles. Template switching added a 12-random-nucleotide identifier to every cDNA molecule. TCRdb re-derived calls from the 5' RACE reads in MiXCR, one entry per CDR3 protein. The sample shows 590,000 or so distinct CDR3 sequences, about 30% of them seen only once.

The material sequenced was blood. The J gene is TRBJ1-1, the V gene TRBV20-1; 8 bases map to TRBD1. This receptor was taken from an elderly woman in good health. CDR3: CSARHTGGTEAFF. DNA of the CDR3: TGCAGTGCTAGGCATACAGGGGGCACTGAAGCTTTCTTT.